The 16 T cell receptor beta chains below all came from one sample that was sequenced in a study of T cell responses to AZD1222 COVID-19 vaccine. Data came from immunoSEQ multiplex PCR; TCRdb stores just in-frame clones and leaves some out. Of some 120,000 clones listed, 90% are singletons. The input for sequencing was peripheral blood, taken on day 0 of AZD1222 vaccination. The receptors here all came from an adult in good health.

The chain employs TRBV5-1 and TRBJ2-1; 7 bases map to TRBD1. The germline CDR1 and CDR2 sequences are SGHRS and YFSETQ. After removal of 4 bases from V and 7 bases from J, the junction contained 11 bases not matched to a gene. This CDR3 is 15 amino acids long. CDR3 amino acids: CASSRTGTARNEQFF. In DNA form, the CDR3 reads TGCGCCAGCAGCCGAACCGGGACAGCGAGGAATGAGCAGTTCTTC. Variable domain in full (rest from reference TRBV5-1 and TRBJ2-1): KAGVTQTPRYLIKTRGQQVTLSCSPISGHRSVSWYQQTPGQGLQFLFEYFSETQRNKGNFPGRFSGRQFSNSRSEMNVSTLELGDSALYLCASSRTGTARNEQFFGPGTRLTVL.

The chain is built from TRBV19 and TRBJ2-2; TRBD2 might be the D (7 bases). V was shortened by 6 bases and J by 5 bases, with 13 bases between the two germline ends. Per germline, CDR1 LNHDA and CDR2 SQIVND (reference sequence). This CDR3 comprises 14 residues. The DNA for the CDR3 is TGTGCCAGTAGGAGAGGGAGGGGGACCGGGGAGCTGTTTTTT. As protein: CASRRGRGTGELFF. Full variable domain (remainder filled in from reference TRBV19 and TRBJ2-2): DGGITQSPKYLFRKEGQNVTLSCEQNLNHDAMYWYRQDPGQGLRLIYYSQIVNDFQKGDIAEGYSVSREKKESFPLTVTSAQKNPTAFYLCASRRGRGTGELFFGEGSRLTVL.

V usage is TRBV18 and J usage is TRBJ1-3, with D unresolved. This CDR3 has 17 amino acids. Germline lookup yields CDR1 KGHSH and CDR2 LQKENI. V lost 1 base and J lost 0, with 13 bases in between. The CDR3 sequence: CASSPRLTTASGNTIYF. DNA for the CDR3: TGTGCCAGCTCACCACGCCTGACTACTGCCTCTGGAAACACCATATATTTT. Supplemented by reference TRBV18 and TRBJ1-3, the full variable domain reads NAGVMQNPRHLVRRRGQEARLRCSPMKGHSHVYWYRQLPEEGLKFMVYLQKENIIDESGMPKERFSAEFPKEGPSILRIQQVVRGDSAAYFCASSPRLTTASGNTIYFGEGSWLTVV.

J is TRBJ1-6 and V is TRBV27; D is ambiguous. The CDR3 consists of 16 residues. Trimming took 3 bases from V and 5 from J, leaving 14 bases between them. Germline CDR1 reads MNHEY; CDR2 reads SMNVEV (reference sequence). The CDR3 loop reads CASSFRAWRDNSPLHF. The CDR3 bases are TGTGCCAGCAGTTTTCGGGCCTGGAGGGATAATTCACCCCTCCACTTT.

J is TRBJ2-7 and V is TRBV6-2 or TRBV6-3; no firm D call. V gave up 5 bases and J gave up 5 bases, with 10 bases separating them. CDR1 is MNHEY, CDR2 SVGEGT, per germline. This CDR3 has 12 amino acids. The CDR3 sequence: CASSPTQDEQYF. DNA for the CDR3: TGTGCCAGCAGTCCGACCCAGGACGAGCAGTACTTC.

This clone has only a few counts. This sequence joins TRBV6-6 and TRBJ2-7; TRBD1 aligns across 10 bases. V lost 6 bases to trimming and J lost 6 bases; unmatched junction nucleotides: 2. The germline V gene has CDR1 MNHNY and CDR2 SVGAGI (reference sequence). The CDR3 consists of 12 residues. As DNA, the CDR3 is TGTGCCAGCAGGAGGGACAGGGGCGAGCAGTACTTC. Protein sequence: CASRRDRGEQYF.

The gene calls are TRBV28 and TRBJ2-5; D is perhaps TRBD1 (6 bases). Looked up from germline, CDR1 is MDHEN and CDR2 is SYDVKM. V lost 6 bases to trimming and J lost 3 bases, with 17 bases between them. The length of the CDR3 is 15 residues. CDR3 residues: CASSLEFTGKETQYF. In nucleotides, the CDR3 is TGTGCCAGCAGCCTTGAGTTTACAGGGAAAGAGACCCAGTACTTC.

A few counts support this clone. CDR3 amino acids: CASSPSFRPTYEQYF. DNA of the CDR3: TGTGCCAGCAGCCCCTCTTTCCGGCCGACATACGAGCAGTACTTC. The rearrangement joins TRBV6-6 to TRBJ2-7; the D is unclear. The V and J ends lost 6 bases and 4 bases respectively, with 19 bases between them. Germline values: CDR1 MNHNY, CDR2 SVGAGI (reference sequence). The CDR3 contains 15 residues.

In this sample, this clone turned up once. The V call is TRBV21-1, the J call TRBJ2-1; the DNA was not compared with TRBD2, the D call given in the table. TRBV21-1 is assigned pseudogene status. The CDR3 spans 18 residues. The CDR3 protein is CASSKGLEASGALNEQFF. The CDR3 DNA reads TGTGCCAGCAGCAAAGGGTTGGAGGCTAGCGGAGCCCTCAATGAGCAGTTCTTC.

The rearrangement uses TRBV19 and TRBJ2-4, with 7 nucleotides matching TRBD2. With V trimmed by 5 bases and J by 3 bases, 7 bases remained unmatched. The CDR3 is 15 residues long. Germline V gene data show CDR1 as LNHDA and CDR2 as SQIVND (reference sequence). CDR3 protein: CASSESSGHKNIQYF. The CDR3 region has the DNA TGTGCCAGTAGTGAGTCTAGCGGCCACAAAAACATTCAGTACTTC.

This chain uses TRBV9 with TRBJ2-1; TRBD2 agrees at 9 bases. The CDR3 length is 14 residues. Germline V CDR1 and CDR2: SGDLS, YYNGEE. With 2 bases clipped from V and 9 bases from J, the junction kept 6 bases outside the gene matches. The CDR3 sequence: CASSVGSGSPEQFF. The CDR3 DNA sequence: TGTGCCAGCAGCGTCGGTAGCGGGAGCCCTGAGCAGTTCTTC.

The V gene is TRBV3-1 (or the pseudogene TRBV3-2), the J gene TRBJ1-1, with D unclear. V was pared by 2 bases and J by 1 base, with 5 bases between. This CDR3 is built from 13 residues. The germline CDR1 and CDR2 sequences are LGHDT and YNNKEL (reference sequence). The CDR3 coding sequence is TGTGCCAGCAGCCAATCAGGGAACACTGAAGCTTTCTTT. This gives the protein CASSQSGNTEAFF.

This chain joins TRBV28 and TRBJ2-7, with no clear D. The CDR3 contains 14 residues. Germline CDR1 and CDR2: MDHEN and SYDVKM. V lost 2 bases and J 6 bases, leaving 14 bases between the germline ends. The CDR3 DNA reads as TGTGCCAGCAGTTTAGAGGCCCCTTTGGGCGAGCAGTACTTC. Translating gives CASSLEAPLGEQYF.

V and J are TRBV24-1 and TRBJ1-1; D ambiguous. Germline V gene sequence: CDR1 KGHDR, CDR2 SFDVKD. The CDR3 covers 13 residues. Trimming stripped 5 bases from V and 7 bases from J, with 13 bases between. The CDR3 DNA is TGTGCCACCAGTGGTTCAAGGGCCGATGAAGCTTTCTTT. Protein product: CATSGSRADEAFF.

This chain joins TRBV5-5 and TRBJ2-4, with 10 bases matching TRBD2. Trimming at V came to 2 bases and at J to 2 bases, leaving 4 bases not matched to a gene. The CDR3 length is 16 residues. Germline lookup yields CDR1 SGHKS and CDR2 YYEKEE (reference sequence). CDR3 residues: CASSLSGRATKNIQYF. CDR3 DNA: TGTGCCAGCAGCTTAAGCGGGAGGGCCACCAAAAACATTCAGTACTTC.

The chain is built from TRBV6-2 or TRBV6-3 and TRBJ1-2, with D hard to call. CDR1 MNHEY and CDR2 SVGEGT come from the germline V gene. The CDR3 runs 14 residues. V was shortened by 2 bases and J by 2 bases, with 9 bases between the two germline ends. Here the CDR3 reads CASSYRTGNYGYTF. Written as DNA, the CDR3 is TGTGCCAGCAGTTACAGGACGGGCAACTATGGCTACACCTTC.